This T cell receptor beta chain was found in a study of identical twins. Broader study findings: Clonotypes of the beta chain that were abundant in cord blood carried fewer insertions (memory repertoires showed none). In monozygotic twins, models underestimated the sharing of out-of-frame TCR alpha.

The cDNA had a unique molecular identifier and a template-switch universal primer site. From the 5' RACE reads, TCRdb called clonotypes with MiXCR, one entry per CDR3 protein. This table holds 250,000 to 350,000 distinct CDR3 sequences, nearly 9.5% found once. This CDR3 has 13 residues. Germline loops: CDR1 SQVTM, CDR2 ANQGSEA. Trimming took off 3 bases at V and 3 bases at J, with 11 bases between the two ends. Concerning this clonotype itself: The antigen remains undetermined.

These data also formed part of another study, on yellow fever vaccine responses in identical twins. That study adds: Reports say the vaccine T cell response in twins looked partly convergent and partly personalized.

The receptor was derived from a woman between 18 and 29 years old in good health. The chain uses TRBV29-1 and TRBJ2-5, with unresolved D. The sample was CD8+ T cells sorted from blood. CDR3 sequence reads: CSVESWAEETQYF. The CDR3 DNA follows: TGCAGCGTTGAGAGTTGGGCGGAAGAGACCCAGTACTTC.